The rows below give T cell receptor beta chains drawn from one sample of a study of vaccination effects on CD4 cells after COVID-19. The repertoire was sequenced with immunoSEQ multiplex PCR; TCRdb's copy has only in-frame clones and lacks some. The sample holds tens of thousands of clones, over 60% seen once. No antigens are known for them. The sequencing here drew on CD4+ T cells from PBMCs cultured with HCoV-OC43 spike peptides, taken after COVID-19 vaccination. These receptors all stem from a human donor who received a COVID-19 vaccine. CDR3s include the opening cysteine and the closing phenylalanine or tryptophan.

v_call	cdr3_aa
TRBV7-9	CASSPITPLSGNEQFF
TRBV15	CATSRAGVRETQYF
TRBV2	CASSQSYEQYF
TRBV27	CASSRRGGVWGNTIYF
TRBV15	CATSPPQGNTEAFF
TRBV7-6	CASSLSPGGAVDEQFF
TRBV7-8	CASSSRRQALGNYGYTF
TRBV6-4	CASRLSLANYGYTF
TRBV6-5	CASRESGKNTEAFF
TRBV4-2	CASSQGTVGTDTQYF
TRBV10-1	CASSDVGKGIQYF
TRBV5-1	CASRVAPGQGGGYTF
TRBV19	CASSILADPQPQHF
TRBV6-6	CASSYEAYGASEAFF
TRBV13	CASSRTGNTGELFF
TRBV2	CASTREVRYGYTF
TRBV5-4	CASSAGLAGVDTGELFF
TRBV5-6	CASSFLAGLANEQFF
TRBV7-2	CASSNILEQYF
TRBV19	CASSPTNRDEQYF
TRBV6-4	CASSRTSGFKGESNYGYTF
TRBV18	CASSPGAQQPQHF
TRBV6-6	CASRLAGGLGELFF
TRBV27	CASSPHYGGDAFF
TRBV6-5	CASSLLAKNIQYF
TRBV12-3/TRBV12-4	CASSLGQGQPQHF
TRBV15	CATSPWTGGSYEQYF
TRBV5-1	CASSLGPLPNEQFF
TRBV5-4	CASSAGLQDTDTQYF
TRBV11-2	CASSLVFSAAGGAYEQYF
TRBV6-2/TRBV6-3	CASSYGGAGNQPQHF
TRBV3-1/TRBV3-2	CASSQVQFGYTF
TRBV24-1	CATSVRREAPYNEQFF
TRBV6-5	CASSYTTGMGEKLFF
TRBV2	CASSSLGELFF
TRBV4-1	CASSQGSRDRDSYEQYF
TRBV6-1	CASSEAGVGSPLHF
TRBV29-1	CSVENPGTAGELFF
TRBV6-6	CASSYRQGGTEAFF
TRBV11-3	CASSLRGGDSYEQYF
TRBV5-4	CASSLGGLIIGANVLTF
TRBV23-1	CASSPATCWTRNQETQYF
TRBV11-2	CASSLTGTSGTGAQYF
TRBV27	CASSSPSGRAKNIQYF
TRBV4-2	CASSQDYLYEQYF
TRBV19	CASRGTGGRETQYF
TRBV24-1	CATSDPTGGVETQYF
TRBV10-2	CATRGGSSQTQYF
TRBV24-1	CATSDASGVDTQYF
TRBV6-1	CASSEPGQGRFVDNSPLHF